The clone carrying this T cell receptor (beta chain) was counted a few times. The antigen is not known. Germline-derived CDR1 and CDR2 are MNHEY and SMNVEV (reference sequence). The CDR3 covers 14 residues. V shed 10 bases and J shed 2 bases, with 17 bases lying between them. This sample is part of a study of T-cell memory formation after mild COVID-19. Findings and limits, study-wide: Pre-infection memory harbored some responding clones, suggesting cross-reactive memory joined.

MiXCR, applied by TCRdb to the 5' RACE reads, yields one record per CDR3 protein. Here the sample spans around 300,000 distinct CDR3 sequences, roughly 13% being singletons. The TCR was taken from a man between 18 and 35 years old who had mild COVID-19 (a few samples of this study predate the infection). Cell type and time point are not known. Material: PBMCs or a T cell subset sorted from them (not recorded which). This sequence joins TRBV27 and TRBJ1-2; D unresolved. The CDR3: CATAPNRMNYGYTF. DNA for the CDR3: TGTGCCACCGCCCCCAATCGAATGAACTATGGCTACACCTTC.